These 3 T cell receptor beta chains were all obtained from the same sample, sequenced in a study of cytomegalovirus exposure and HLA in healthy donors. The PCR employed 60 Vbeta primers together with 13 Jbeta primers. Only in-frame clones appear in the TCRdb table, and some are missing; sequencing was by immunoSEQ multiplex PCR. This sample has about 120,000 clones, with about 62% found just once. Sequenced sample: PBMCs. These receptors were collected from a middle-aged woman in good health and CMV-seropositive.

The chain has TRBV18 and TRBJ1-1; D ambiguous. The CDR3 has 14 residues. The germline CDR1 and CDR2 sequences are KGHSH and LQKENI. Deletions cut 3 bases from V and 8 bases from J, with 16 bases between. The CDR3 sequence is CASSPIEGGGEAFF. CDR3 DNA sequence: TGTGCCAGCTCACCGATTGAGGGAGGAGGAGAAGCTTTCTTT.

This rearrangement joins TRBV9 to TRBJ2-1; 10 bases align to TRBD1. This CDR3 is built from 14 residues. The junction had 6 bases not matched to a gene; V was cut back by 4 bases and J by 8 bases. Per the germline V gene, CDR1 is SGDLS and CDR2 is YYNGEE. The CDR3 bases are TGTGCCAGCAGCCAACTGACAGGGGGCCATGAGCAGTTCTTC. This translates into CASSQLTGGHEQFF.

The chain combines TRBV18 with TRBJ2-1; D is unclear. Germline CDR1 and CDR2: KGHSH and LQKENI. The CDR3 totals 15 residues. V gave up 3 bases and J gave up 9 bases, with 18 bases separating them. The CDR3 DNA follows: TGTGCCAGCTCACCCAATTACCAGGTGACGGCTGAGCAGTTCTTC. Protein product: CASSPNYQVTAEQFF. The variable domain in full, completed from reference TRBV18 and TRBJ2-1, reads NAGVMQNPRHLVRRRGQEARLRCSPMKGHSHVYWYRQLPEEGLKFMVYLQKENIIDESGMPKERFSAEFPKEGPSILRIQQVVRGDSAAYFCASSPNYQVTAEQFFGPGTRLTVL.